What follows are 6 T cell receptor beta chains derived from one specimen sequenced in a study of human T cells and chemical hapten exposure. Time point described: pre-sensitization, week 0. Treatment described: therapeutic diphenylcyclopropenone sensitization with weekly scalp DPC. TCRdb fed the RACE reads into MiXCR, producing one record per CDR3 protein. The repertoire holds a few hundred thousand distinct CDR3 sequences, with approximately 8% as singletons. The sample in question was whole blood, obtained in connection with sensitization to the hapten diphenylcyclopropenone (DPC). The source is a man between 18 and 35 years old with alopecia areata. Some clones in this sample may be carry-over from other donors' samples.

Many counts were recorded for this clonotype. This chain uses TRBV9 with TRBJ2-1, with D possibly matching TRBD2 (6 bases). This CDR3 comprises 16 residues. V gave up 0 bases and J gave up 2 bases, with 12 bases separating them. Germline V gene data show CDR1 as SGDLS and CDR2 as YYNGEE. The CDR3 is CASSVAGVLPYNEQFF. Written as DNA, the CDR3 is TGTGCCAGCAGCGTAGCGGGGGTATTACCCTACAATGAGCAGTTCTTC. The variable domain in full, with the rest retrieved from reference TRBV9 and TRBJ2-1, is DSGVTQTPKHLITATGQRVTLRCSPRSGDLSVYWYQQSLDQGLQFLIQYYNGEERAKGNILERFSAQQFPDLHSELNLSSLELGDSALYFCASSVAGVLPYNEQFFGPGTRLTVL.

This clonotype was seen more than once but under ten times. This chain's CDR3 is CASSLARDTAREAFF. DNA of the CDR3: TGTGCCAGCAGCTTAGCTCGGGACACAGCTCGAGAAGCTTTCTTT. The chain links TRBV11-2 to TRBJ1-1, with a tentative D call TRBD1 (6 bases). This CDR3 region has 15 residues. Per the germline V gene, CDR1 is SGHAT and CDR2 is FQNNGV. V was clipped by 1 base and J by 8 bases, with 17 bases between them.

In this sample, this clonotype turned up a few times. The V and J genes are TRBV4-3 and TRBJ1-5, with 7 bases that match TRBD1. In germline, CDR1 is LGHNA, CDR2 YSLEER. Unmatched junction bases numbered 2, after V lost 0 bases and J lost 3 bases. The length of the CDR3 is 15 residues. The CDR3: CASSQDRGNNQPQHF. The DNA for the CDR3 is TGCGCCAGCAGCCAAGACAGGGGGAACAATCAGCCCCAGCATTTT.

V is TRBV28 and J is TRBJ1-6; D is ambiguous. The germline CDR1 and CDR2 sequences are MDHEN and SYDVKM. This CDR3 contains 14 residues. V lost 4 bases, J lost 4 bases, and 8 bases lay in between. Here the CDR3 reads CASSSEGYNSPLHF. CDR3 nucleotides: TGTGCCAGCAGTTCAGAGGGTTATAATTCACCCCTCCACTTT.

This clonotype has just a few counts. J is TRBJ2-7 and V is TRBV27, with 7 bases fitting TRBD1. V lost 5 bases, J lost 2 bases, and 12 bases stayed unmatched. This CDR3 spans 16 amino acids. The germline gives CDR1 MNHEY, CDR2 SMNVEV (reference sequence). CDR3 protein: CASSPRQGNSTYEQYF. In nucleotides, the CDR3 is TGTGCCAGCAGTCCCCGACAGGGAAATTCCACCTACGAGCAGTACTTC.

This clonotype has only a few counts. V usage is TRBV29-1 and J usage is TRBJ1-1; 10 bases line up with TRBD1. CDR1 is SQVTM and CDR2 is ANQGSEA in the germline V gene. This CDR3 contains 16 residues. The ends lost 6 bases at V and 4 bases at J; junction bases unmatched: 14. CDR3 region: CSVQPGQGSSGTEAFF. Written as DNA, the CDR3 is TGCAGCGTGCAGCCGGGACAGGGGAGTAGCGGCACTGAAGCTTTCTTT. Drawing the rest from reference TRBV29-1 and TRBJ1-1, the complete variable domain is SAVISQKPSRDICQRGTSLTIQCQVDSQVTMMFWYRQQPGQSLTLIATANQGSEATYESGFVIDKFPISRPNLTFSTLTVSNMSPEDSSIYLCSVQPGQGSSGTEAFFGQGTRLTVV.